This T cell receptor (beta chain) appears in the sequencing data of a study of T cell responses to AZD1222 COVID-19 vaccine. Findings of the study overall: Recipients of two AZD1222 doses showed rising Spike-specific TCR breadth and depth. Repertoire sampling was restricted to post-peak T cell response timepoints. At baseline, just five to seven AZD1222 recipients tested seropositive. The sample set comprised mostly white British donors with more females, and clonal diversity was possibly underestimated.

Generated by immunoSEQ multiplex PCR, the TCRdb table keeps only in-frame clones and is missing some. In the table there are more than 75,000 clones, around nine tenths of which are singletons. A word on this clone: Its specificity is not known.

The CDR3 runs to 13 residues. The V and J ends lost 6 bases and 1 base, in that order; junction bases with no gene match: 2. Looked up from germline, CDR1 is MNHEY and CDR2 is SMNVEV (reference sequence). The TCR was taken from an adult in good health. The chain couples TRBV27 to TRBJ1-2; TRBD1 agrees at 7 bases. The sequencing used peripheral blood, collected on day 0 of AZD1222 vaccination. CDR3 DNA sequence: TGTGCCAGCAGCCAGGGGGGTAACTATGGCTACACCTTC. Protein sequence: CASSQGGNYGYTF.